Included here is one T cell receptor beta chain sequence, with context. This entry belongs to a study of blood T cell repertoires in COVID-19. Background on the study: Specimens from acute and convalescent COVID-19 originated in the United States, Italy and Spain.

Germline V gene lookup returns CDR1 MNHEY and CDR2 SVGEGT. After removal of 5 bases from V and 6 bases from J, the junction contained 11 bases not matched to a gene. CDR3 length: 16 residues. In the original analysis: Estimated nucleated cell counts came from reference gene primer amplification. Assay used: immunoSEQ multiplex PCR; TCRdb lists only in-frame clones, some missing. V, J and clone size are those of that table, while D and trimming were read from the DNA. This table holds 100,000 to 150,000 clones, about 92% found once. The sequenced material came from peripheral blood. The chain is built from TRBV6-2 or TRBV6-3 and TRBJ2-1, with 9 positions matching TRBD2. The receptor was isolated from a man in his fifties or sixties with active COVID-19. In nucleotides, the CDR3 is TGTGCCAGCAGTGGACCGGGACTAGCTCCCTTCAATGAGCAGTTCTTC. Translated, it gives CASSGPGLAPFNEQFF.